Listed below are T cell receptor beta chains from one sample, sequenced in a study of cytomegalovirus exposure and HLA in healthy donors. Only in-frame clones appear in the TCRdb table, and some are missing; sequencing was by immunoSEQ multiplex PCR. The profile shows about 99,000 clones, around 80% of them singletons. Material: PBMCs. These receptors came from a male donor in good health and CMV-seropositive. Each CDR3 is given with its conserved first and last residue. Fields, in order: V gene, D gene, clone size, J gene, CDR3 protein, CDR3 DNA. D genes are given only for firm matches. Clone size is not always given. Where it is, it says once, few, many or a class for expanded clones.

>TRBV5-6|-|-|TRBJ1-2
CASSPGGYGYTF
TGTGCCAGCAGCCCCGGGGGGTACGGCTACACCTTC
>TRBV18|-|-|TRBJ1-5
CASSQGRAEQPQHF
TGTGCCAGCTCCCAGGGGAGGGCAGAGCAGCCCCAGCATTTT
>TRBV30|TRBD1|many|TRBJ1-1
CAWSEGAGTAEAFF
TGTGCCTGGAGTGAGGGGGCAGGGACGGCGGAAGCTTTCTTT
>TRBV7-3|TRBD1|-|TRBJ2-4
CASSLTVAGGVGDIQYF
TGTGCCAGCAGCCTAACCGTTGCAGGGGGCGTGGGTGACATTCAGTACTTC
>TRBV6-1|TRBD1|-|TRBJ1-6
CASSPRDRANSPLHF
TGTGCCAGCAGTCCTCGGGACAGGGCTAACTCACCCCTCCACTTT
>TRBV28|-|few|TRBJ1-2
CASFPGSLGRDGYTF
TGTGCCAGCTTTCCAGGGTCCCTCGGAAGAGACGGCTACACCTTC
>TRBV6-5|TRBD1|-|TRBJ2-2
CASRVQGGKGGELFF
TGTGCCAGCAGGGTACAGGGGGGTAAGGGCGGGGAGCTGTTTTTT
>TRBV7-2|-|-|TRBJ1-2
CASSLARSYGYTF
TGTGCCAGCAGCTTAGCCCGGAGCTATGGCTACACCTTC
>TRBV5-8|TRBD1|-|TRBJ2-4
CASSFGQGEDIQYF
TGTGCCAGCAGCTTTGGACAGGGCGAGGACATTCAGTACTTC
>TRBV4-1|-|few|TRBJ1-6
CASSQDYDTIYNSPLHF
TGCGCCAGCAGCCAAGATTACGACACGATCTATAATTCACCCCTCCACTTT
>TRBV11-2|-|-|TRBJ1-4
CASSLDRSRSEKLFF
TGTGCCAGCAGCTTAGATCGCTCCCGGAGTGAAAAACTGTTTTTT
>TRBV30|TRBD2|-|TRBJ2-1
CAWKGLAPNEQFF
TGTGCCTGGAAGGGACTAGCTCCCAATGAGCAGTTCTTC
>TRBV7-2|-|-|TRBJ1-1
CASSSVTGIGTEAFF
TGTGCCAGCAGCTCCGTGACAGGAATCGGGACTGAAGCTTTCTTT
>TRBV19|-|-|TRBJ2-7
CASSINGGYEQYF
TGTGCCAGTAGTATAAACGGGGGCTACGAGCAGTACTTC
>TRBV29-1|-|-|TRBJ2-5
CSAGPPDSIKETQYF
TGCAGCGCCGGACCTCCGGACAGCATAAAAGAGACCCAGTACTTC
>TRBV19|-|-|TRBJ2-7
CASSIGRDYEQYF
TGTGCCAGTAGTATAGGCAGGGACTACGAGCAGTACTTC
>TRBV5-6|-|-|TRBJ1-2
CASSLVTGNYGYTF
TGTGCCAGCAGCTTGGTCACCGGTAACTATGGCTACACCTTC
>TRBV5-1|-|-|TRBJ1-2
CASSRTPGTGSYTF
TGCGCCAGCAGCAGAACACCCGGGACTGGGAGCTACACCTTC
>TRBV19|TRBD1|-|TRBJ1-3
CASSIGGTGISGNTIYF
TGTGCCAGTAGTATAGGTGGGACAGGGATCTCTGGAAACACCATATATTTT
>TRBV5-4|-|-|TRBJ1-1
CASSLDSRSTEAFF
TGTGCCAGCAGCTTGGACAGCCGATCCACTGAAGCTTTCTTT
>TRBV27|-|-|TRBJ2-7
CASSLRLTPGYEQYF
TGTGCCAGCAGTTTAAGACTGACACCGGGGTACGAGCAGTACTTC
>TRBV6-6|TRBD1|-|TRBJ2-1
CASSSTGGDNEQFF
TGTGCCAGCAGTTCCACAGGGGGTGATAATGAGCAGTTCTTC
>TRBV10-1|-|few|TRBJ1-1
CASSDQGGNTEAFF
TGCGCCAGCAGTGACCAAGGAGGTAACACTGAAGCTTTCTTT
>TRBV11-2|-|-|TRBJ1-2
CASSLDKRGGYTF
TGTGCCAGCAGCTTAGATAAAAGGGGTGGCTACACCTTC
>TRBV7-9|-|-|TRBJ2-2
CASSLDRVAGELFF
TGTGCCAGCAGCTTAGACAGGGTGGCCGGGGAGCTGTTTTTT
>TRBV5-1|TRBD1|-|TRBJ1-5
CASSLAPGQAGYNQPQHF
TGCGCCAGCAGCTTGGCCCCCGGACAGGCCGGGTACAATCAGCCCCAGCATTTT
>TRBV5-1|-|-|TRBJ1-5
CASSLDGNQPQHF
TGCGCCAGCAGCTTGGACGGTAATCAGCCCCAGCATTTT
>TRBV6-1|TRBD1|-|TRBJ2-4
CASRGQTRQVNIQYF
TGTGCCAGCAGGGGACAGACCCGCCAAGTGAACATTCAGTACTTC
>TRBV9|TRBD1|-|TRBJ1-1
CASSARDRYTEAFF
TGTGCCAGCAGCGCCCGGGACAGATACACTGAAGCTTTCTTT